This T cell receptor (beta chain) was documented in a study of blood T cell repertoires in COVID-19. Overall study: Some COVID-19 samples were acute and others convalescent; all came from the United States, Italy and Spain. PBMCs, B-cell-depleted T cells, or T cells provided the cDNA or gDNA that made up the material.

Libraries were prepared by immunoSEQ multiplex PCR; TCRdb keeps only in-frame clonotypes and omits some of them. This sample yields fewer than 200,000 clones, of which about 88% are seen a single time; 2% to 3% belongs to the top ten. Germline CDR1 reads LGHDT; CDR2 reads YNNKEL (reference sequence). The CDR3 contains 16 residues. Trimming took 4 bases from V and 4 from J; bases not matched to a gene: 7. The chain recombines TRBV3-1 (or the pseudogene TRBV3-2) with TRBJ1-5; 10 nucleotides match TRBD1. The source material was peripheral blood. The receptor comes from a woman of 80 years or more with COVID-19, enrolled during active disease. The CDR3: CASSPGTGVKNQPQHF. The CDR3 region has the DNA TGTGCCAGCAGCCCCGGGACAGGGGTTAAGAATCAGCCCCAGCATTTT.